This is a list of T cell receptor beta chains from one sample in a study of response to subunit inactivated influenza vaccine. TCRdb re-analysed the RT-PCR reads in MiXCR, keeping a single row per CDR3 protein. The sample yields 500,000 or so distinct CDR3 sequences, approximately 10% seen once. The sequencing here drew on PBMCs from blood, taken roughly 48 days after vaccination. These TCRs come from a man between 45 and 60 years old who received an inactivated influenza vaccine. Both conserved end residues are part of each CDR3. The D gene is left open where the match is weak. Clone size is stated in some rows and not others, as once, few, many or a class when expanded.

d_call	j_call	clone_size	v_call	cdr3_aa	cdr3_nt
NA	TRBJ1-2	NA	TRBV9	CASSVVRGGADPLRDGYTF	TGTGCCAGCAGCGTAGTTAGAGGTGGGGCGGATCCGCTCCGAGATGGCTACACCTTC
NA	TRBJ2-5	few	TRBV28	CASSLRGAGTQETQYF	TGTGCCAGCAGTTTACGCGGGGCAGGAACCCAAGAGACCCAGTACTTC
NA	TRBJ1-5	NA	TRBV20-1	CSISGQRDQPQHF	TGCAGTATTTCTGGACAGCGGGACCAGCCCCAGCATTTT
NA	TRBJ2-7	NA	TRBV5-1	CASSRFAKYEQYF	TGCGCCAGCAGCCGTTTCGCCAAATACGAGCAGTACTTC
TRBD1	TRBJ2-5	many	TRBV7-2	CASSKDRSRQETQYF	TGTGCCAGCAGCAAGGACAGGTCGAGGCAAGAGACCCAGTACTTC
NA	TRBJ2-1	few	TRBV6-6	CASRPTSNEQFF	TGTGCCAGCAGACCTACGAGCAATGAGCAGTTCTTC
TRBD2	TRBJ2-3	once	TRBV5-1	CASSLVTPKERLAGGWDTQYF	TGCGCCAGCAGCCTCGTCACCCCCAAAGAAAGACTAGCGGGAGGGTGGGATACGCAGTATTTT
NA	TRBJ2-7	NA	TRBV12-3/TRBV12-4	CASSLAHSYEQYF	TGTGCCAGCAGTTTAGCTCACTCCTACGAGCAGTACTTC
NA	TRBJ1-1	few	TRBV6-1	CASSPKAFF	TGTGCCAGCAGTCCGAAAGCTTTCTTT
NA	TRBJ2-1	NA	TRBV12-3/TRBV12-4	CASSLYSPRQFF	TGTGCCAGCAGTTTATACAGTCCCAGACAGTTCTTC
TRBD1	TRBJ2-7	many	TRBV28	CASSPQGFYEQYF	TGTGCCAGCAGTCCACAGGGGTTCTACGAGCAGTACTTC
NA	TRBJ1-5	NA	TRBV12-3/TRBV12-4	CASSFLAQTFTSNQPQHF	TGTGCCAGCAGTTTTTTAGCCCAGACCTTTACGAGCAATCAGCCCCAGCATTTT
NA	TRBJ2-2	many	TRBV20-1	CSARDWALTGELFF	TGCAGTGCTAGAGATTGGGCTCTCACCGGGGAGCTGTTTTTT
NA	TRBJ2-1	few	TRBV28	CASSRQANEQFF	TGTGCCAGCAGCAGACAGGCCAATGAGCAGTTCTTC
NA	TRBJ1-2	few	TRBV27	CASSLKGGAGYGYTF	TGTGCCAGCAGTTTAAAAGGGGGTGCAGGCTATGGCTACACCTTC
NA	TRBJ2-7	few	TRBV21-1	CASSKVQGQYHSYEQYF	TGTGCCAGCAGCAAAGTCCAGGGACAGTACCACTCCTACGAGCAGTACTTC
TRBD1	TRBJ1-1	few	TRBV12-3/TRBV12-4	CASSWDRLRRRAFF	TGTGCCAGCAGTTGGGACAGGTTACGACGTCGAGCTTTCTTT
NA	TRBJ2-5	few	TRBV27	CASSPSPMGQETQYF	TGTGCCAGCAGTCCAAGCCCAATGGGGCAAGAGACCCAGTACTTC
TRBD1	TRBJ1-1	few	TRBV5-1	CASSPSRTGGQPAFF	TGCGCCAGCAGCCCTTCAAGGACAGGGGGCCAGCCGGCTTTCTTT
NA	TRBJ2-7	NA	TRBV29-1	CSVGQQGSYEQYF	TGCAGCGTCGGCCAACAGGGTTCCTACGAGCAGTACTTC
NA	TRBJ1-6	NA	TRBV6-1	CASSDRGSGSPLHF	TGTGCCAGCAGTGACAGGGGATCTGGTTCACCCCTCCACTTT
TRBD1	TRBJ1-1	NA	TRBV12-3/TRBV12-4	CASTESPLNGTGVYTEAFF	TGTGCCAGCACCGAATCTCCCCTTAACGGGACAGGGGTTTACACTGAAGCTTTCTTT
TRBD1	TRBJ2-2	few	TRBV6-5	CASRLPGQAVRSGELFF	TGTGCCAGCAGATTACCGGGACAGGCAGTCAGATCCGGGGAGCTGTTTTTT
TRBD2	TRBJ2-2	few	TRBV5-1	CASRGTSGLNTGELFF	TGCGCCAGCAGAGGAACTAGCGGGCTAAACACCGGGGAGCTGTTTTTT
TRBD1	TRBJ2-1	NA	TRBV12-3/TRBV12-4	CASSSPAGGHEQFF	TGTGCCAGCAGTTCCCCCGCAGGGGGCCATGAGCAGTTCTTC
TRBD1	TRBJ2-7	few	TRBV18	CASSPRTGLDSYEQYF	TGTGCCAGCTCACCTAGGACAGGCTTGGATTCCTACGAGCAGTACTTC
NA	TRBJ2-7	NA	TRBV20-1	CSQARALVDEQYF	TGCAGTCAAGCCCGGGCACTAGTGGACGAGCAGTACTTC
NA	TRBJ2-1	NA	TRBV27	CASSLWTGEDNEQFF	TGTGCCAGCAGTTTATGGACCGGGGAGGACAATGAGCAGTTCTTC
TRBD2	TRBJ2-1	NA	TRBV29-1	CSVESTLTSGAYNEQFF	TGCAGCGTTGAATCCACCCTCACTAGCGGGGCCTACAATGAGCAGTTCTTC
NA	TRBJ1-1	NA	TRBV6-5	CASSYGQSGTEAFF	TGTGCCAGCAGTTATGGGCAGAGTGGTACTGAAGCTTTCTTT
TRBD2	TRBJ2-1	NA	TRBV4-2	CASSQAGSGRGEQFF	TGTGCCAGCAGCCAAGCGGGTAGCGGGAGAGGTGAGCAGTTCTTC
NA	TRBJ1-5	NA	TRBV4-3	CASSQDILSNQPQHF	TGCGCCAGCAGCCAAGACATTCTAAGCAATCAGCCCCAGCATTTT
NA	TRBJ2-5	few	TRBV7-9	CASSPLKGAQETQYF	TGTGCCAGCAGCCCCCTGAAGGGAGCGCAAGAGACCCAGTACTTC
TRBD2	TRBJ2-6	few	TRBV10-3	CATGGSSGANVLTF	TGTGCCACTGGCGGGAGCTCTGGGGCCAACGTCCTGACTTTC
NA	TRBJ1-4	NA	TRBV5-6	CASSLRTATNEKLFF	TGTGCCAGCAGCCTAAGGACAGCAACTAATGAAAAACTGTTTTTT
NA	TRBJ2-3	few	TRBV7-6	CASSYSSRVTDTQYF	TGTGCCAGCAGCTACTCATCCAGGGTGACAGATACGCAGTATTTT
NA	TRBJ2-7	few	TRBV12-3/TRBV12-4	CASSHDGRSSYEQYF	TGTGCCAGCAGCCATGATGGACGGAGCTCCTACGAGCAGTACTTC
NA	TRBJ2-3	NA	TRBV15	CATSTLVGVGADTQYF	TGTGCCACCAGCACCTTGGTGGGAGTAGGCGCAGATACGCAGTATTTT
NA	TRBJ1-2	many	TRBV20-1	CSARASGQTGYTF	TGCAGTGCTAGGGCCTCTGGCCAGACCGGCTACACCTTC
NA	TRBJ2-3	few	TRBV6-4	CASSDAGVAPDTQYF	TGTGCCAGCAGTGACGCGGGTGTGGCTCCAGATACGCAGTATTTT
NA	TRBJ2-3	NA	TRBV7-2	CASSLASSRDTQYF	TGTGCCAGCAGCTTAGCCAGCTCCCGGGATACGCAGTATTTT
NA	TRBJ1-1	few	TRBV25-1	CASSEYEDTEAFF	TGTGCCAGCAGTGAATACGAGGACACTGAAGCTTTCTTT
NA	TRBJ2-1	few	TRBV6-2/TRBV6-3	CASNVDGSSYNEQFF	TGTGCCAGCAACGTGGACGGATCCTCCTACAATGAGCAGTTCTTC
NA	TRBJ2-7	NA	TRBV7-8	CASSYSQGYEQYF	TGTGCCAGCAGCTATTCACAGGGCTACGAGCAGTACTTC
NA	TRBJ2-2	many	TRBV7-9	CASNFRQNTGELFF	TGTGCCAGCAACTTTCGACAAAACACCGGGGAGCTGTTTTTT
TRBD2	TRBJ2-6	few	TRBV20-1	CSAAWRAGGPGANVLTF	TGCAGTGCTGCTTGGCGGGCGGGAGGGCCTGGGGCCAACGTCCTGACTTTC
NA	TRBJ2-1	many	TRBV20-1	CSASRLSEQFF	TGCAGTGCTAGCCGCCTCAGTGAGCAGTTCTTC
NA	TRBJ2-7	few	TRBV7-9	CASSPGHPGDEQYF	TGTGCCAGCAGCCCGGGACACCCAGGGGACGAGCAGTACTTC
TRBD1	TRBJ2-1	few	TRBV12-3/TRBV12-4	CASSSTQGQGSYNEQFF	TGTGCCAGCAGTTCCACGCAGGGACAGGGGTCCTACAATGAGCAGTTCTTC